The source of this T cell receptor (beta chain) is a study of shared clonotypes between healthy human individuals (dated by TCRdb to 2020 to 2021). Some background on the complete study: A couple of women and a few men aged 18 to 49 years were included in the cohort. To increase sequencing depth and limit assay-specific biases, TCR repertoire library preparation and sequencing were carried out by different laboratories using diverse techniques. Leukapheresis yielded between about 0.85 and 9 billion PBMCs per donor. For each donor, three plates each were used for CD4 naive and CD4 memory, two plates were used for CD8 naive, and one plate was used for CD8 memory. To estimate repertoire size and how much clonotypes are shared between individuals, the study performed deep sequencing of blood TCR repertoires from five healthy adults.

Using the deep immunoSEQ assay, TCR CDR3 regions were amplified from genomic DNA by multiplex PCR. For each cell subset, the extracted genomic DNA was distributed evenly across all wells of several immunoSEQ 96-well plates, and each plate served as one replicate. For sorted subsets, each replicate PCR was loaded with 200 ng genomic DNA, equivalent to some 27,000 T cell genomes. The purified libraries were quantified using a Qubit 3.0 fluorometer, sized with a Bioanalyzer 2100, and then quantified again using the KAPA Library Quantification kit. A separate single-read 150-cycle Illumina NextSeq 550 flow cell was used to sequence each immunoSEQ 96-well plate. The authors processed their data as follows. The immunoSEQ output contained only junctional sequences without quality scores, so filtering could not match that applied to full-length reads. To assign V/J genes and CDR3, sequences were annotated against IMGT germline references using PyIR, a Python wrapper for IgBLAST v1.9. Any read was removed if the V/J assignment was weak (E-value above 1e-6), the CDR3 was missing, or the read contained stop codons, out-of-frame junctions, or ambiguous translated residues. A V3J clonotype was defined by an identical inferred V gene, J gene, and CDR3 amino acid sequence. Percentage overlap between repertoires was calculated by dividing the number of shared unique clonotypes by the size of the smaller repertoire. RTK rarefaction, the Chao1 estimator, and Recon v2.1 estimates of unobserved clonotypes were used to assess repertoire richness. OLGA was used to compute generation probabilities for all TCRbeta clonotypes that the gDNA method yielded from several donors. Here the immuneACCESS table is served through TCRdb, limited to in-frame sequences with V and J called. Missing clones are a known gap in these copies; in checked studies unresolved V genes cover under half, and the rest lacks a known reason. V and J calls and clone size are as listed in that table; D and trimming were resolved from the DNA. This sample has 2 million to 2.5 million clones in its table, and around 95% of those were observed once. The top ten clones comprise more than 0.1% of the sample.

Broad study findings and their caveats: Compared with non-shared clonotypes, clonotypes shared by all four sorted-subset donors had higher generation probabilities. Based on pairwise subsampling, the degree of clonotype sharing among donors was expected to be affected by sequencing depth. Only blood was sampled, and tissue TCR repertoires likely differ from those in blood. Estimated clonotype richness was generally larger for naive than for memory subsets. When a few donors were compared, the shared fraction of clonotypes was about 5.5% for naive CD4, around 3.6% for naive CD8, more than 2% for memory CD4, and roughly 0.43% for memory CD8. The small number of donors limited the genetic and exposure-history diversity represented. Rarefaction of sorted-subset datasets indicated incomplete sequencing despite the large sequencing depth.

Cut back by 2 bases and 8 bases, the V and J ends lie 7 bases apart. From cysteine to phenylalanine, the CDR3 is 12 amino acids long. CDR3 DNA only is kept here, 36 bases in frame from base 1. Via the germline V gene (reference sequence), CDR1 is GTSNPN and CDR2 SVGIG. A note on this clone: Its target antigen remains unknown. The record has no base qualities; no much larger clone is one base away.

Healthy HIV-negative adults with no recently reported acute infections or vaccinations were included as donors. Every donor was a Caucasian adult living in Nashville, Tennessee, USA. CD4+ T cells were enriched by magnetic negative selection, after which naive cells were positively selected on CD45RA and the negative fraction was taken as the memory subset. After blood collection by leukapheresis, PBMCs were isolated using Ficoll-Histopaque density gradient centrifugation and then cryopreserved in the vapor phase of liquid nitrogen. Analytical flow cytometry was used to check the purity and quantity of every magnetically sorted T cell population. From each sorted fraction, genomic DNA was isolated and quantified by UV absorbance on a Nanodrop 2000c.

The sequence was obtained from a man younger than 30 in good health. Input material: naive CD4+ T cells sorted from blood. What the cell subset or site label conveys for this sample: CD45RA+ positively selected. The chain uses TRBV30 and TRBJ1-6; no D segment can be confidently identified. The sequence in DNA is TGTGCCTGGAGTCCTTATGATTCACCCCTCCACTTT. Protein translation: CAWSPYDSPLHF. Where the CDR3 stops, the reference TRBV30 and TRBJ1-6 genes take over; the full variable domain is SQTIHQWPATLVQPVGSPLSLECTVEGTSNPNLYWYRQAAGRGLQLLFYSVGIGQISSEVPQNLSASRPQDRQFILSSKKLLLSDSGFYLCAWSPYDSPLHFGNGTRLTVT.